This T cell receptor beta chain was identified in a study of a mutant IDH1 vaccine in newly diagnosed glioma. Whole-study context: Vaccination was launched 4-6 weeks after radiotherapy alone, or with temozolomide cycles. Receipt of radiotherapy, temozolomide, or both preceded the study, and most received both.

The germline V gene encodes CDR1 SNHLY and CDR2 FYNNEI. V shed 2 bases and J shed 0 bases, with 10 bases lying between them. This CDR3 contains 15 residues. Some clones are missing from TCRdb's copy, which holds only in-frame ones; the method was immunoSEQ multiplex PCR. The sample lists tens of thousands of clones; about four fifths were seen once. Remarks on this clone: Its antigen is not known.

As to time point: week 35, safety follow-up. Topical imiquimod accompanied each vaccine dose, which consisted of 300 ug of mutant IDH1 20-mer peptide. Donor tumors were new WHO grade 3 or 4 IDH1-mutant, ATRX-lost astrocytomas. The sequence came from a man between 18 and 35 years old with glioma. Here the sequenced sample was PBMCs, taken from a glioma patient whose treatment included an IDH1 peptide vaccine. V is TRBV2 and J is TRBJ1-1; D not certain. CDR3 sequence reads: CASSERHSVNTEAFF. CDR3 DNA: TGTGCCAGCAGTGAAAGGCACTCCGTGAACACTGAAGCTTTCTTT. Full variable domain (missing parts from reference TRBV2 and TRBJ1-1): EPEVTQTPSHQVTQMGQEVILRCVPISNHLYFYWYRQILGQKVEFLVSFYNNEISEKSEIFDDQFSVERPDGSNFTLKIRSTKLEDSAMYFCASSERHSVNTEAFFGQGTRLTVV.